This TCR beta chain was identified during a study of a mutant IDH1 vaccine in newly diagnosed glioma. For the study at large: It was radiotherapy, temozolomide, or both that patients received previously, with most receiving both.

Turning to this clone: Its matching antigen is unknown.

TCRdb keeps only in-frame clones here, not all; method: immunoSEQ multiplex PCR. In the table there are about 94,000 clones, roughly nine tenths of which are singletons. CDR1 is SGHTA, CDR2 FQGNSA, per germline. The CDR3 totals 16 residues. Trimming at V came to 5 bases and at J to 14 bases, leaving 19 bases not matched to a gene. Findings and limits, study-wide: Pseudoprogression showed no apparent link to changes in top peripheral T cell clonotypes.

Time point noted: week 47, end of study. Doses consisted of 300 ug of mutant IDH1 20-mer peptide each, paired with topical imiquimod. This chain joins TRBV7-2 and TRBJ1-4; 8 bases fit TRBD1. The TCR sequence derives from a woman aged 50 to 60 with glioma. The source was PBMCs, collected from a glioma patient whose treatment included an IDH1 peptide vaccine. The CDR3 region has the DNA TGTGCCAGCAGCCACAAGGACAGGGTCCCTCGGAGATTCCTGTTTTTT. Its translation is CASSHKDRVPRRFLFF.